A selection of T cell receptor beta chains follows, all from one sample in a study of PD-1 and CTLA-4 blockade in melanoma. Using immunoSEQ multiplex PCR, the repertoire was profiled, and TCRdb retains in-frame clones only, with some absent. This table holds 25,000 to 35,000 clones, 85% to 95% found once. The sample in question was CD8+ T cells from peripheral blood, obtained from a patient given anti-PD-1 treatment. All receptors come from a human donor with melanoma. CDR3s include the opening cysteine and the closing phenylalanine or tryptophan. A D gene is named only where the DNA matches it firmly. A row's size may be missing; if present it is once, few, many or a size class.

CDR3aa,CDR3nt,v_gene,d_gene,j_gene,abundance
CASSLAGANYGYTF,TGTGCCAGCAGCTTAGCCGGAGCTAACTATGGCTACACCTTC,TRBV7-9,-,TRBJ1-2,-
CASSPPVISNQPQHF,TGTGCCAGCAGTCCCCCGGTTATTAGCAATCAGCCCCAGCATTTT,TRBV6-5,-,TRBJ1-5,-
CASSITNAGNEQFF,TGTGCCAGTAGTATAACCAACGCCGGCAATGAGCAGTTCTTC,TRBV19,-,TRBJ2-1,once
CASSLGTQPQHF,TGTGCCAGCAGCTTAGGAACTCAGCCCCAGCATTTT,TRBV7-9,-,TRBJ1-5,few
CASSPPGLAGEETQYF,TGTGCCAGCAGCCCTCCGGGACTAGCGGGGGAAGAGACCCAGTACTTC,TRBV3-1/TRBV3-2,TRBD2,TRBJ2-5,-
CASSFTPSSYNSPLHF,TGTGCCAGCAGTTTTACTCCGAGCTCCTATAATTCACCCCTCCACTTT,TRBV11-2,-,TRBJ1-6,-
CASRDRTTYEQYF,TGTGCCAGCAGGGACAGGACGACCTACGAGCAGTACTTC,TRBV6-5,TRBD1,TRBJ2-7,-
CASSLELASEGDTQYF,TGTGCCAGCAGCTTAGAATTAGCGAGCGAGGGAGATACGCAGTATTTT,TRBV7-8,-,TRBJ2-3,-
CASSKAYEQYF,TGTGCCAGTAGTAAAGCCTACGAGCAGTACTTC,TRBV19,-,TRBJ2-7,-
CASSLFLMNTEAFF,TGTGCCAGCAGCCTCTTCTTGATGAACACTGAAGCTTTCTTT,TRBV5-6,-,TRBJ1-1,-
CASSSLVTYEQYF,TGTGCCAGCAGTTCCTTGGTGACCTACGAGCAGTACTTC,TRBV6-6,-,TRBJ2-7,-
CATSDLVLEHEQFF,TGTGCCACCAGTGATTTGGTCCTAGAGCATGAGCAGTTCTTC,TRBV24-1,-,TRBJ2-1,-
CASTPGQTYEQYF,TGTGCCAGCACCCCCGGACAGACCTACGAGCAGTACTTC,TRBV12-3/TRBV12-4,-,TRBJ2-7,-
CASSGGWVNTEAFF,TGTGCCAGCAGCGGCGGATGGGTGAACACTGAAGCTTTCTTT,TRBV2,-,TRBJ1-1,-
CASSLRLASNQPQHF,TGTGCCAGCAGTTTAAGGTTAGCCTCGAATCAGCCCCAGCATTTT,TRBV27,-,TRBJ1-5,-
CASSLEGRDHEQYF,TGTGCCAGCAGCTTAGAGGGCAGGGATCACGAGCAGTACTTC,TRBV11-3,-,TRBJ2-7,-
CASSALTNEQFF,TGTGCCAGCAGCGCCCTTACCAATGAGCAGTTCTTC,TRBV9,-,TRBJ2-1,-
CASSLEGGYEQYF,TGCGCCAGCAGCTTGGAGGGGGGATACGAGCAGTACTTC,TRBV5-1,-,TRBJ2-7,-
CASSPLRGSGGYTGELFF,TGTGCCAGCAGTCCCCTTAGGGGTAGCGGGGGGTACACCGGGGAGCTGTTTTTT,TRBV27,TRBD2,TRBJ2-2,-